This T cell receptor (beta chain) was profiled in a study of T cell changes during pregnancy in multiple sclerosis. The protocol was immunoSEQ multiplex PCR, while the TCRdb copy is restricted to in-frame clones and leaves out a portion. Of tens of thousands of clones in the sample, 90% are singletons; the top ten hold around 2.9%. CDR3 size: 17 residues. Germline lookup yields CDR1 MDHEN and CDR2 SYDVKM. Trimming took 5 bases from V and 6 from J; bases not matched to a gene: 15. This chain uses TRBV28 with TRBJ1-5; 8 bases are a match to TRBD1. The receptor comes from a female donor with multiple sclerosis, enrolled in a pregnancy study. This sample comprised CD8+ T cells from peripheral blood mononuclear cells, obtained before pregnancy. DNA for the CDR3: TGTGCCAGCAGTACATTACGGCCGACAGGGGTGTTTCAGCCCCAGCATTTT. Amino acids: CASSTLRPTGVFQPQHF.